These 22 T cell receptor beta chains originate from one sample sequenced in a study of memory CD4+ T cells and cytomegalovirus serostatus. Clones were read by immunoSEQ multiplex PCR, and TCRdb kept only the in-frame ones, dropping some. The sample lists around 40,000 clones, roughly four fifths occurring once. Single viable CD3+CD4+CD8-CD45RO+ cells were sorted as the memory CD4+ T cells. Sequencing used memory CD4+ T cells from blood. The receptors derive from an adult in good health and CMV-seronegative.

CDR3 loop: CASSRPGQGNIQYF. In DNA, the CDR3 is TGCGCCAGCAGTCGACCGGGACAGGGCAACATTCAGTACTTC. The J gene is TRBJ2-4, the V gene TRBV23-1, with 9 bases that match TRBD1. TRBV23-1 is designated an ORF whose function remains uncertain. The V and J ends lost 4 bases and 7 bases, in that order; junction bases with no gene match: 5. The CDR3 is made up of 14 amino acids.

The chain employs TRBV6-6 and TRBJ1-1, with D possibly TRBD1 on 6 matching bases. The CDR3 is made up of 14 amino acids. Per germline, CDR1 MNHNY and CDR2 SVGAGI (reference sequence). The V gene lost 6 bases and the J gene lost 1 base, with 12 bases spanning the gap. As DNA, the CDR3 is TGTGCCAGCAGGGGGGCTCGGAAGAACACTGAAGCTTTCTTT. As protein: CASRGARKNTEAFF.

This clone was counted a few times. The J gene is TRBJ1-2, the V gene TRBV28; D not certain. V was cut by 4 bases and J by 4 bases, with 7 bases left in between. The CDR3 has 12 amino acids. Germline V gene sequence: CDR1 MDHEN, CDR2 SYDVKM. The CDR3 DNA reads TGTGCCAGCAGTTCCAACCTCTATGGCTACACCTTC. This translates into CASSSNLYGYTF.

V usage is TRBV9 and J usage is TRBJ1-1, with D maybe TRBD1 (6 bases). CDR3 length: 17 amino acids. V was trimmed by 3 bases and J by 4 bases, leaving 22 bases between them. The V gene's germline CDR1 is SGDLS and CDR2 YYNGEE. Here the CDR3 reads CASSGGMGALGGTEAFF. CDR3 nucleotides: TGTGCCAGCAGCGGTGGGATGGGGGCCCTGGGCGGCACTGAAGCTTTCTTT.

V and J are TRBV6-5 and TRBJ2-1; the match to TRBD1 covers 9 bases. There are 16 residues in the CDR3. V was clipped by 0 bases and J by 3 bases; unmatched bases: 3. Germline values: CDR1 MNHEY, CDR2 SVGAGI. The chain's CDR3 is CASSYSNRGLYNEQFF. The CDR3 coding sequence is TGTGCCAGCAGTTACTCGAACAGGGGGCTCTACAATGAGCAGTTCTTC.

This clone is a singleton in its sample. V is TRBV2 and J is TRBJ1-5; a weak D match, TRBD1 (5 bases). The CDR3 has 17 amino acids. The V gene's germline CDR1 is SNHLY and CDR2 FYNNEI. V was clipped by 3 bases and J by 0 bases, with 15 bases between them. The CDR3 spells CASSDRDPYYSNQPQHF. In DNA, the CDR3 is TGTGCCAGCAGTGACAGGGACCCATATTATAGCAATCAGCCCCAGCATTTT.

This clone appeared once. CDR3 sequence (DNA): TGTGCCAGCAGCCCCTCGGTCACAGATACGCAGTATTTT. Residues: CASSPSVTDTQYF. The J gene is TRBJ2-3, the V gene TRBV7-8, with D unresolved. V shed 5 bases and J shed 2 bases, with 8 bases lying between them. The CDR3 contains 13 residues. Germline V gene lookup returns CDR1 SGHVS and CDR2 FQNEAQ.

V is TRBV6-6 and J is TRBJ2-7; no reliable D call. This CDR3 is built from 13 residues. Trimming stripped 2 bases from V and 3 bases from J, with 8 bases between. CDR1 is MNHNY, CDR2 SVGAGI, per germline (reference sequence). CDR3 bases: TGTGCCAGCAGTTACGCAGAAAACTACGAGCAGTACTTC. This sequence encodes CASSYAENYEQYF.

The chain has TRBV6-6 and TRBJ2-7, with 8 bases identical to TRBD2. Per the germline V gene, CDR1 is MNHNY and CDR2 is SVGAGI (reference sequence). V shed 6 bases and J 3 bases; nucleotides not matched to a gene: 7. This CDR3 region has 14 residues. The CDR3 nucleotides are TGTGCCAGCAGACCCGGGGGGGCTGTCTACGAGCAGTACTTC. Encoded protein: CASRPGGAVYEQYF.

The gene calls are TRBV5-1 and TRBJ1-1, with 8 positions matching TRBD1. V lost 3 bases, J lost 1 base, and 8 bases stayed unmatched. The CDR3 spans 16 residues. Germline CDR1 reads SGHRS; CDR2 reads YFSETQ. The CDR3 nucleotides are TGCGCCAGCAGCTCCAGTCCCGGGACAGGGAACACTGAAGCTTTCTTT. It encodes CASSSSPGTGNTEAFF.

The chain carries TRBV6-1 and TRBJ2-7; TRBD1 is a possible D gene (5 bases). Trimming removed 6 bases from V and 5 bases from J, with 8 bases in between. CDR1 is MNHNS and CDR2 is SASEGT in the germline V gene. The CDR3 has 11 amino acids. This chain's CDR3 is CASRVQDEQYF. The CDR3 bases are TGTGCCAGCAGGGTACAGGACGAGCAGTACTTC.

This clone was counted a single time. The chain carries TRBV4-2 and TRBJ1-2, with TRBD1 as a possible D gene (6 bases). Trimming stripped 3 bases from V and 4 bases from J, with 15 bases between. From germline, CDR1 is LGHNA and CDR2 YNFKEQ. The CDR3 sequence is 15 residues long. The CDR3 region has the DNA TGTGCCAGCAGCCACGAGGGGGAGGGATCCTATGGCTACACCTTC. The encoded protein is CASSHEGEGSYGYTF.

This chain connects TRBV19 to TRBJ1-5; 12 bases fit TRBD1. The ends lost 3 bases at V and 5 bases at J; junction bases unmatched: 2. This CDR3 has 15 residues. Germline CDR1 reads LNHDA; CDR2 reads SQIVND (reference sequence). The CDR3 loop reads CASSIGTGGYQPQHF. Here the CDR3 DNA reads TGTGCCAGTAGTATCGGGACAGGGGGCTATCAGCCCCAGCATTTT.

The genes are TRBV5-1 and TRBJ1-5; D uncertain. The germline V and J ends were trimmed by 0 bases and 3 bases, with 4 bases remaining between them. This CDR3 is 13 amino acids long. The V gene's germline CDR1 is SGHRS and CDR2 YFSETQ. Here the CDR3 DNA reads TGCGCCAGCAGCTTGGGCGTCAATCAGCCCCAGCATTTT. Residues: CASSLGVNQPQHF.

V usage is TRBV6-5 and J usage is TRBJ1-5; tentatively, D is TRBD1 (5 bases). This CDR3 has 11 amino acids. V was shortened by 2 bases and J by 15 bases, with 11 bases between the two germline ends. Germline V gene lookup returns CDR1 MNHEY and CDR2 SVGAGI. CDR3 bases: TGTGCCAGCAGTTACACCGGGGGTAGGCATTTT. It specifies CASSYTGGRHF.

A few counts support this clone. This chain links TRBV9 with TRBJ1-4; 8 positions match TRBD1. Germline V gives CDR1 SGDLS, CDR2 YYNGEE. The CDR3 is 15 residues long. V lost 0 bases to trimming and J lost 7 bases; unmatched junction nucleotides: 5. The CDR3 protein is CASSVGQGKGEKLFF. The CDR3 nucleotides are TGTGCCAGCAGCGTAGGACAGGGGAAGGGTGAAAAACTGTTTTTT.

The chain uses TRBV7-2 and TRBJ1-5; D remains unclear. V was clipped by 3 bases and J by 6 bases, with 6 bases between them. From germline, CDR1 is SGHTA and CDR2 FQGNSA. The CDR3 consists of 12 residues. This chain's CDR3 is CASSLTGQPQHF. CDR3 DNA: TGTGCCAGCAGCTTGACCGGTCAGCCCCAGCATTTT.

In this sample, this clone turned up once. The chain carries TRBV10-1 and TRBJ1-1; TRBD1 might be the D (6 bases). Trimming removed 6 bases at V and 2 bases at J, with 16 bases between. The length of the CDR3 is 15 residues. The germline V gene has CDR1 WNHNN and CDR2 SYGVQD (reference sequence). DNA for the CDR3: TGCGCCAGCAGCCAAATGAGGGGGGCTAACACTGAAGCTTTCTTT. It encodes CASSQMRGANTEAFF.

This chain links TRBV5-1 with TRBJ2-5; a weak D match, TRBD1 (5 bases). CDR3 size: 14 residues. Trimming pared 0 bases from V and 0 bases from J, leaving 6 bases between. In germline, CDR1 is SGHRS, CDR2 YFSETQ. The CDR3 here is CASSLGQYQETQYF. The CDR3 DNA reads TGCGCCAGCAGCTTGGGACAGTACCAAGAGACCCAGTACTTC.

Here the CDR3 DNA reads TGTGCCAGCAGTTCGGGGACGGAAGTGTTGCCAAATTCACCCCTCCACTTT. Its translation is CASSSGTEVLPNSPLHF. The chain recombines TRBV6-7 with TRBJ1-6, with D possibly matching TRBD1 (5 bases). TRBV6-7 is assigned to the ORF class and has an uncertain function. Trimming took 4 bases from V and 7 from J, leaving 20 bases between them. CDR3 length: 17 amino acids.

The CDR3 nucleotides read TGTGCCACCAGCAGAGAGGCGGGGGGCCTCGGTGAGACCCAGTACTTC. Protein product: CATSREAGGLGETQYF. This sequence joins TRBV15 and TRBJ2-5; 8 nucleotides line up with TRBD2. V lost 0 bases, J lost 5 bases, and 8 bases stayed unmatched. This CDR3 is built from 16 residues. The V gene's germline CDR1 is LNHNV and CDR2 YYDKDF (reference sequence).

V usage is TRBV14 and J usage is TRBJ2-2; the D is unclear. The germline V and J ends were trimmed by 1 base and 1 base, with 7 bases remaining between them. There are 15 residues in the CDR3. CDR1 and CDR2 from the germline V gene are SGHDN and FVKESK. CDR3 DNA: TGTGCCAGCAGCCAAGTTTACGGGAACACCGGGGAGCTGTTTTTT. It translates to CASSQVYGNTGELFF.